These 19 T cell receptor beta chains came from one sample sequenced in a study of identifying expanded T cells in peripheral blood. Measured with immunoSEQ multiplex PCR; TCRdb has only the in-frame clones, and not every one. This sample has some 70,000 clones, with about 90% found just once. Sequenced sample: blood. Source of these receptors: a person aged 18-69 years in good health.

The rearrangement links TRBV9 to TRBJ2-2, with D maybe TRBD2 (5 bases). V lost 2 bases and J 2 bases, leaving 10 bases between the germline ends. Germline V gene sequence: CDR1 SGDLS, CDR2 YYNGEE. This CDR3 is 15 amino acids long. As DNA, the CDR3 is TGTGCCAGCAGCGTGAGGGCTGCTAACACCGGGGAGCTGTTTTTT. This gives the protein CASSVRAANTGELFF. The complete variable domain, with remaining parts taken from reference TRBV9 and TRBJ2-2, reads DSGVTQTPKHLITATGQRVTLRCSPRSGDLSVYWYQQSLDQGLQFLIQYYNGEERAKGNILERFSAQQFPDLHSELNLSSLELGDSALYFCASSVRAANTGELFFGEGSRLTVL.

The genes are TRBV13 and TRBJ1-1, with TRBD1 matching over 7 bases. Trimming took 1 base from V and 4 from J; bases not matched to a gene: 3. The CDR3 has 14 amino acids. Germline V lookup: CDR1 PRHDT, CDR2 FYEKMQ (reference sequence). CDR3 sequence reads: CASSLAAGGTEAFF. CDR3 DNA sequence: TGTGCCAGCAGCTTAGCGGCAGGGGGCACTGAAGCTTTCTTT.

This sequence joins TRBV6-4 and TRBJ2-1, with a weak D call TRBD2 (5 bases). The CDR3 runs to 14 residues. Trimming stripped 3 bases from V and 9 bases from J, with 15 bases between. Germline V gene sequence: CDR1 MRHNA, CDR2 SNTAGT. DNA of the CDR3: TGTGCCAGCAGTGAAGAACTAGTTTACGGTGAGCAGTTCTTC. Amino acids: CASSEELVYGEQFF.

V gene TRBV7-2 combines with J gene TRBJ2-1, with D hard to call. CDR3 length: 14 residues. V was trimmed by 0 bases and J by 3 bases, leaving 6 bases between them. Germline V lookup: CDR1 SGHTA, CDR2 FQGNSA. CDR3 bases: TGTGCCAGCAGCTTAGCACAGAACTACAATGAGCAGTTCTTC. Protein product: CASSLAQNYNEQFF.

The table lists this clone with a count of one. The chain uses TRBV29-1 and TRBJ2-3; 10 bases agree with TRBD2. This CDR3 is built from 15 residues. Germline V gene data show CDR1 as SQVTM and CDR2 as ANQGSEA. With V trimmed by 2 bases and J by 3 bases, 5 bases remained unmatched. DNA for the CDR3: TGCAGCGTTGAAATAGCGGGGGGCCCGACAGATACGCAGTATTTT. This encodes CSVEIAGGPTDTQYF.

The gene calls are TRBV7-6 and TRBJ1-3, with D tentatively TRBD1 (5 bases). V was shortened by 0 bases and J by 0 bases, with 9 bases between the two germline ends. CDR1 is SGHVS and CDR2 is FNYEAQ in the germline V gene. The CDR3 is 16 residues long. CDR3 loop: CASSLAGTASGNTIYF. DNA for the CDR3: TGTGCCAGCAGCTTAGCGGGGACGGCCTCTGGAAACACCATATATTTT.

The chain combines TRBV5-4 with TRBJ1-4, with D hard to call. Between the trimmed V and J ends, which lost 2 bases and 5 bases, there was a span of 10 bases. CDR1 and CDR2 from the germline V gene are SGHNT and YYREEE (reference sequence). The CDR3 totals 14 residues. The CDR3 nucleotides are TGTGCCAGCAGCTTAGGGCCTCAGAATGAAAAACTGTTTTTT. It encodes CASSLGPQNEKLFF.

This clone was seen once. This chain uses TRBV10-3 with TRBJ2-3; D unclear. Germline values: CDR1 ENHRY, CDR2 SYGVKD. The CDR3 length is 14 residues. V lost 7 bases, J lost 2 bases, and 13 bases lay in between. The CDR3 coding sequence is TGTGCCATCAAAGGTTGGCAGTCCACAGATACGCAGTATTTT. It codes for CAIKGWQSTDTQYF.

The chain links TRBV7-9 to TRBJ1-6, with 10 bases matching TRBD1. This CDR3 region has 18 residues. The V gene end was trimmed by 5 bases and the J gene end by 0 bases; junction bases not matched to a gene: 7. CDR1 is SEHNR and CDR2 is FQNEAQ in the germline V gene (reference sequence). DNA of the CDR3: TGTGCCAGCAGCCCGGGACAGGGGATTAGCTCCTATAATTCACCCCTCCACTTT. This codes for CASSPGQGISSYNSPLHF. Filled out from reference TRBV7-9 and TRBJ1-6, the complete variable domain reads DTGVSQNPRHKITKRGQNVTFRCDPISEHNRLYWYRQTLGQGPEFLTYFQNEAQLEKSRLLSDRFSAERPKGSFSTLEIQRTEQGDSAMYLCASSPGQGISSYNSPLHFGNGTRLTVT.

The chain employs TRBV29-1 and TRBJ2-7; no clear D gene. The V and J ends lost 3 bases and 9 bases respectively, with 18 bases between them. The germline V gene encodes CDR1 SQVTM and CDR2 ANQGSEA. CDR3 length: 13 residues. The CDR3 loop is CSVEIPSPVRQYF. CDR3 bases: TGCAGCGTTGAGATTCCATCCCCTGTTAGGCAGTACTTC.

This chain joins TRBV18 and TRBJ2-7; D unresolved. The CDR3 sequence is 15 residues long. Trimming removed 3 bases from V and 3 bases from J, with 15 bases in between. The germline CDR1 and CDR2 sequences are KGHSH and LQKENI. CDR3 DNA sequence: TGTGCCAGCTCACCCGAGCAGGCCGTCGGCTACGAGCAGTACTTC. The encoded protein is CASSPEQAVGYEQYF. The variable domain in full, with the rest retrieved from reference TRBV18 and TRBJ2-7, is NAGVMQNPRHLVRRRGQEARLRCSPMKGHSHVYWYRQLPEEGLKFMVYLQKENIIDESGMPKERFSAEFPKEGPSILRIQQVVRGDSAAYFCASSPEQAVGYEQYFGPGTRLTVT.

This rearrangement joins TRBV9 to TRBJ2-1, with 9 bases that match TRBD2. J gave up 3 bases and V 0 bases, and 1 base lay outside the gene matches. The germline CDR1 and CDR2 sequences are SGDLS and YYNGEE. This CDR3 spans 15 amino acids. The CDR3 region has the DNA TGTGCCAGCAGCGTAGTAGCGGGGGACTACAATGAGCAGTTCTTC. It yields the protein CASSVVAGDYNEQFF.

V gene TRBV30 combines with J gene TRBJ1-2; no clear D. This CDR3 contains 13 residues. Looked up from germline, CDR1 is GTSNPN and CDR2 is SVGIG (reference sequence). Trimming took 0 bases from V and 2 from J, leaving 7 bases between them. The CDR3 loop is CAWSVNGNYGYTF. The CDR3 DNA reads TGTGCCTGGAGTGTAAACGGGAACTATGGCTACACCTTC.

This clone appeared a single time. V and J are TRBV4-2 and TRBJ2-2; 9 bases fit TRBD2. The CDR3 runs to 17 residues. The V segment lost 0 bases and the J segment 6 bases; nucleotides outside the gene matches: 8. CDR1 is LGHNA and CDR2 is YNFKEQ in the germline V gene. The CDR3 loop is CASSQDLVAGDPGELFF. In DNA form, the CDR3 reads TGTGCCAGCAGCCAAGATTTGGTAGCGGGAGATCCCGGGGAGCTGTTTTTT.

This rearrangement joins TRBV9 to TRBJ2-7; perhaps TRBD2 as D (5 bases). Germline assignment: CDR1 SGDLS and CDR2 YYNGEE. The CDR3 length is 15 residues. Trimming took off 0 bases at V and 0 bases at J, with 10 bases between the two ends. The CDR3 nucleotides are TGTGCCAGCAGCGTAGCTCCGGGATCCTCCTACGAGCAGTACTTC. It encodes CASSVAPGSSYEQYF.

The CDR3 is CASSQDVVQGENYGYTF. CDR3 coding DNA: TGTGCCAGCAGCCAAGATGTAGTACAGGGGGAAAACTATGGCTACACCTTC. The chain carries TRBV4-2 and TRBJ1-2; 8 bases match TRBD1. CDR1 and CDR2 from the germline V gene are LGHNA and YNFKEQ. The V and J ends lost 0 bases and 2 bases, in that order; junction bases with no gene match: 8. The CDR3 loop spans 17 amino acids.

This chain joins TRBV6-5 and TRBJ2-7, with a tentative D call TRBD2 (6 bases). Germline values: CDR1 MNHEY, CDR2 SVGAGI. Trimming cost V 2 bases and J 7 bases, with 18 bases left between them. The CDR3 length is 15 residues. DNA for the CDR3: TGTGCCAGCAGTTACGGGGGGTCCCTCTCATGGGAGCAGTACTTC. This sequence encodes CASSYGGSLSWEQYF.

CDR3 in amino acids: CASSPGLAGIQETQYF. The CDR3, as DNA: TGTGCCAGCAGCCCGGGCCTAGCGGGTATTCAAGAGACCCAGTACTTC. The genes are TRBV7-3 and TRBJ2-5, with 8 positions matching TRBD2. The germline gives CDR1 SGHTA, CDR2 FQGTGA. The CDR3 runs to 16 residues. After removal of 5 bases from V and 2 bases from J, the junction contained 10 bases not matched to a gene.

V gene TRBV28 combines with J gene TRBJ2-1; 9 bases are a match to TRBD1. Germline lookup yields CDR1 MDHEN and CDR2 SYDVKM. Trimming at V came to 11 bases and at J to 7 bases, leaving 9 bases not matched to a gene. The CDR3 runs to 13 residues. The CDR3 spells CAVLQGARNEQFF. In DNA, the CDR3 is TGTGCCGTACTACAGGGGGCGCGGAATGAGCAGTTCTTC.